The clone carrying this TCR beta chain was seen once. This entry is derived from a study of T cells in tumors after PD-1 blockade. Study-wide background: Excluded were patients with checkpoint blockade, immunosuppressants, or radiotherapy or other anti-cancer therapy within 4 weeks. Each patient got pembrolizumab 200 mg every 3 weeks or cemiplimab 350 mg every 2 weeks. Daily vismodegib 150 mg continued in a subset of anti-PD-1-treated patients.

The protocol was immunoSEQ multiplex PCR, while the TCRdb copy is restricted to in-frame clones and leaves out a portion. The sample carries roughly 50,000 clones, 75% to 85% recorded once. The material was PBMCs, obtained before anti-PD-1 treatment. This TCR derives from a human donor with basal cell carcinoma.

The CDR3 DNA reads as TGTGCCAGCAGCTTAGGCGGGAGGTTAGGAGAGACCCAGTACTTC. Residues: CASSLGGRLGETQYF. The V and J genes are TRBV5-5 and TRBJ2-5; 8 bases are a match to TRBD2. This CDR3 has 15 residues. CDR1 is SGHKS, CDR2 YYEKEE, per germline (reference sequence). Losses at the gene ends were 2 bases for V and 4 bases for J; bases not matched to a gene: 7.